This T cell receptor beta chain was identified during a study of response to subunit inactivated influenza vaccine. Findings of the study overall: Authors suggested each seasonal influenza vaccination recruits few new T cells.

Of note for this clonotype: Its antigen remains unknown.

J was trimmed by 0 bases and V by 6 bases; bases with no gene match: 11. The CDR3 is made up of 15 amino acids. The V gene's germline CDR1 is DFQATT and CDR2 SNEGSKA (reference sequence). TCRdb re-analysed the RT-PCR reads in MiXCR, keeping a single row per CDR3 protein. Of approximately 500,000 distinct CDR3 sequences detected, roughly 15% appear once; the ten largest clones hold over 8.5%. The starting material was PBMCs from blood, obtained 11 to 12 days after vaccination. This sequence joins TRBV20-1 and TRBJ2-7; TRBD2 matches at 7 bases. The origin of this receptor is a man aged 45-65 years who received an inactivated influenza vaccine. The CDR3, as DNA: TGCAGTGCCAATACACAGCGGGGATCCTCCTACGAGCAGTACTTC. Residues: CSANTQRGSSYEQYF.